This TCR beta chain was recovered during a study of blood T cell repertoires in COVID-19. The ends were cut back, 0 bases at V and 0 bases at J, with 12 bases in the middle. Germline loops: CDR1 PRHDT, CDR2 FYEKMQ (reference sequence). The CDR3 has 16 residues. Authors' data handling: For nucleated cells, counts were estimated from reference gene primer amplification. Sequencing was performed with immunoSEQ multiplex PCR; in TCRdb, only in-frame clones are kept and a portion is missing. That table is the source of V, J and clone size, and D and trimming were worked out from the DNA. The profile covers about half a million clones, with approximately 92% appearing a single time and approximately 0.9% taken by the ten largest.

The rearrangement links TRBV13 to TRBJ2-7; a weak D match, TRBD2 (6 bases). The sequencing sample was made of peripheral blood. This receptor was identified in a young man with COVID-19, enrolled during active disease. CDR3 sequence reads: CASSLGGGAFSYEQYF. The CDR3 DNA is TGTGCCAGCAGCTTAGGGGGGGGAGCCTTCTCCTACGAGCAGTACTTC.